Given below is one TCR beta chain in context. This entry belongs to a study of blood T cell repertoires in COVID-19. On the study more broadly: COVID-19 samples, acute and convalescent, were from the United States, Italy and Spain. The analysed material was cDNA or gDNA that came from T cells, B-cell-depleted T cells, or PBMCs.

Sequencing used immunoSEQ multiplex PCR; TCRdb keeps in-frame clones, though not all of them. This sample has about 210,000 clones, with 80% to 90% found just once. The sequencing input was peripheral blood. This clonotype was obtained from a man aged 18 to 29 with active or convalescent COVID-19.

CDR3 protein: CASSSHQTDTQYF. For the CDR3, the DNA is TGTGCCAGCAGTTCTCACCAGACAGATACGCAGTATTTT. The chain employs TRBV2 and TRBJ2-3; D unclear. The V gene lost 5 bases and the J gene lost 3 bases, with 9 bases spanning the gap. Germline assignment: CDR1 SNHLY and CDR2 FYNNEI. This CDR3 is built from 13 residues. The whole variable domain, filled in from reference TRBV2 and TRBJ2-3, reads EPEVTQTPSHQVTQMGQEVILRCVPISNHLYFYWYRQILGQKVEFLVSFYNNEISEKSEIFDDQFSVERPDGSNFTLKIRSTKLEDSAMYFCASSSHQTDTQYFGPGTRLTVL.